One and the same sample provided the 5 T cell receptor beta chains below, sequenced in a study of shared clonotypes between healthy human individuals. Generated by immunoSEQ multiplex PCR, the TCRdb table keeps only in-frame clones and is missing some. The sample records roughly 100,000 clones, around 71% being singletons. The specimen sequenced was memory CD8+ T cells sorted from blood. The sample's subset: CD45RO+ cells pooled with CCR7-negative TemRA cells. The receptors were gathered from a woman aged 25 to 39 in good health.

The genes are TRBV11-2 and TRBJ2-1; TRBD2 might be the D (6 bases). Germline loops: CDR1 SGHAT, CDR2 FQNNGV. The CDR3 extends over 15 amino acids. V was shortened by 5 bases and J by 3 bases, with 14 bases between the two germline ends. The CDR3 spells CASSPRDFNYNEQFF. The CDR3 DNA reads as TGTGCCAGCAGCCCCCGGGACTTCAACTACAATGAGCAGTTCTTC.

V and J are TRBV29-1 and TRBJ2-1; D is ambiguous. Germline loops: CDR1 SQVTM, CDR2 ANQGSEA. V was shortened by 2 bases and J by 10 bases, with 6 bases between the two germline ends. This CDR3 has 10 residues. CDR3 in amino acids: CSVELREQFF. The CDR3 coding sequence is TGCAGCGTTGAACTTCGGGAGCAGTTCTTC.

V gene TRBV9 combines with J gene TRBJ2-7, with D perhaps TRBD2 (5 bases). This CDR3 is built from 14 residues. Germline CDR1 reads SGDLS; CDR2 reads YYNGEE. V was pared by 3 bases and J by 4 bases, with 14 bases between. CDR3 protein: CASSAGTSSYEQYF. The DNA for the CDR3 is TGTGCCAGCAGCGCGGGCACTAGTTCTTACGAGCAGTACTTC.

The CDR3 protein is CSVLAGAYEQYF. DNA of the CDR3: TGCAGCGTTCTAGCGGGAGCCTACGAGCAGTACTTC. The V and J genes are TRBV29-1 and TRBJ2-7, with TRBD2 matching over 10 bases. The ends lost 5 bases at V and 2 bases at J; junction bases unmatched: 0. This CDR3 is built from 12 residues. Germline values: CDR1 SQVTM, CDR2 ANQGSEA.

The rearrangement uses TRBV7-9 and TRBJ2-7; 7 bases map to TRBD2. V shed 1 base, J shed 3 bases, and the junction held 6 bases outside the gene matches. The CDR3 loop spans 15 amino acids. CDR1 and CDR2 from the germline V gene are SEHNR and FQNEAQ (reference sequence). The CDR3 DNA reads TGTGCCAGCAGCTTAGGTGGGCTAGCGGACTACGAGCAGTACTTC. Translated: CASSLGGLADYEQYF.